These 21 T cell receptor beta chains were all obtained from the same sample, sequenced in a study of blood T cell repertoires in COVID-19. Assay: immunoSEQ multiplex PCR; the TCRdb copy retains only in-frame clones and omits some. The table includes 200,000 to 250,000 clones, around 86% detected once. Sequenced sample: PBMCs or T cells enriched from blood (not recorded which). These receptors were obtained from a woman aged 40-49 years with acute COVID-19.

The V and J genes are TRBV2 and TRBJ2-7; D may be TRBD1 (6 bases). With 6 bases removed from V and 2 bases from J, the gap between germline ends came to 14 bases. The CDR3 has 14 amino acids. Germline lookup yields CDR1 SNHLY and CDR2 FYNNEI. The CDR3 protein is CASRVNRVTYEQYF. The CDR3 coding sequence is TGTGCCAGCAGGGTAAACAGGGTTACCTACGAGCAGTACTTC.

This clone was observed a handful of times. CDR3 protein: CASSGTGIGEKLFF. The CDR3 DNA is TGTGCCAGCAGTGGCACAGGGATCGGGGAAAAACTGTTTTTT. The rearrangement joins TRBV2 to TRBJ1-4; possible D gene TRBD1, 6 bases. Germline CDR1 is SNHLY and CDR2 is FYNNEI. V shed 4 bases and J shed 8 bases, with 14 bases lying between them. The CDR3 loop spans 14 amino acids.

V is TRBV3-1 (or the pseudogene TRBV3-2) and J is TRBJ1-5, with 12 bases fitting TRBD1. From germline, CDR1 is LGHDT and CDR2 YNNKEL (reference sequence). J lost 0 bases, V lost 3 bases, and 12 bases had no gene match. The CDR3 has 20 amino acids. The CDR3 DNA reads TGTGCCAGCAGCCATAACGCCTCCGGGACAGGGGGCAGTAGCAATCAGCCCCAGCATTTT. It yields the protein CASSHNASGTGGSSNQPQHF.

The CDR3 protein is CASSLVEGAMNTEAFF. The CDR3 nucleotides read TGTGCCAGCAGCTTAGTGGAGGGGGCCATGAACACTGAAGCTTTCTTT. J is TRBJ1-1 and V is TRBV7-8, with 7 bases matching TRBD1. Germline loops: CDR1 SGHVS, CDR2 FQNEAQ. The CDR3 extends over 16 amino acids. With V trimmed by 1 base and J by 0 bases, 5 bases remained unmatched.

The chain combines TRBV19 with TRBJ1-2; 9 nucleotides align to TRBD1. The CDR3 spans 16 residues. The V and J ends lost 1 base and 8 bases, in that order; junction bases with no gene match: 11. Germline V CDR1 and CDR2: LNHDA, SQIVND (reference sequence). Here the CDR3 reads CASSIVQQGATAGYTF. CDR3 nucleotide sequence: TGTGCCAGTAGTATAGTTCAACAGGGGGCTACTGCCGGCTACACCTTC.

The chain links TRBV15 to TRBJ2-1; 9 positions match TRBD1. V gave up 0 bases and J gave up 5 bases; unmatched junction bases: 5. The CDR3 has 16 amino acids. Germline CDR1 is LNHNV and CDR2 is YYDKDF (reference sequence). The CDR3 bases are TGTGCCACCAGCAGAGAGGGACAGGGAGCACACAATGAGCAGTTCTTC. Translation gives CATSREGQGAHNEQFF.

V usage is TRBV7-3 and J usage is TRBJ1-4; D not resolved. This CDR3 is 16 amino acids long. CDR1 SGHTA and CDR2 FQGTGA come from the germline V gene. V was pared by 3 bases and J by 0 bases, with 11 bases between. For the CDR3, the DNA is TGTGCCAGCAGCTTCGTGACATCCCCAACTAATGAAAAACTGTTTTTT. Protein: CASSFVTSPTNEKLFF. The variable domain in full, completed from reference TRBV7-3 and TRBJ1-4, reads GAGVSQTPSNKVTEKGKYVELRCDPISGHTALYWYRQSLGQGPEFLIYFQGTGAADDSGLPNDRFFAVRPEGSVSTLKIQRTERGDSAVYLCASSFVTSPTNEKLFFGSGTQLSVL.

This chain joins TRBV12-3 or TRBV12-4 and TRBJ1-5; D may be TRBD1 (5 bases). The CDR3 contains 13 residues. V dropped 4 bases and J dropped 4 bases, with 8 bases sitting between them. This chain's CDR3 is CASSWEGNQPQHF. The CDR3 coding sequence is TGTGCCAGCAGTTGGGAGGGGAATCAGCCCCAGCATTTT.

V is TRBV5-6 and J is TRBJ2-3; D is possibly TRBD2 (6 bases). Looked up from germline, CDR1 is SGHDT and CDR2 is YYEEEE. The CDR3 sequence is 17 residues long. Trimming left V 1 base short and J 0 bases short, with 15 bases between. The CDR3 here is CASSLILMAGSTDTQYF. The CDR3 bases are TGTGCCAGCAGCTTGATTTTGATGGCGGGGAGCACAGATACGCAGTATTTT.

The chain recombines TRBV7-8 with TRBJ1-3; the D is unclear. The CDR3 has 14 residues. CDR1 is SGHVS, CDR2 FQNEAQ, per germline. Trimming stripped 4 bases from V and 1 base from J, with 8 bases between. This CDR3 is CASSSDSSGNTIYF. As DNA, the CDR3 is TGTGCCAGCAGCTCGGACTCTTCTGGAAACACCATATATTTT.

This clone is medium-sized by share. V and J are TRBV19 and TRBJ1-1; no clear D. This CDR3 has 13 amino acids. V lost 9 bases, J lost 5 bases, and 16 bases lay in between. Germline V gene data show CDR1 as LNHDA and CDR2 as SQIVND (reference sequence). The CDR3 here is CASRDGVGTEAFF. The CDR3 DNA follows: TGTGCCAGCCGCGACGGGGTAGGGACTGAAGCTTTCTTT.

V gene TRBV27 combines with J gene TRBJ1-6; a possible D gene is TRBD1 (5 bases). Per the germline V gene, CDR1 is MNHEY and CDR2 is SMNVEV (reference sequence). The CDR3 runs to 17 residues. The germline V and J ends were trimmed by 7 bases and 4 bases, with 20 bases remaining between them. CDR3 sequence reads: CASTLEAGGGYNSPLHF. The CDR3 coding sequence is TGTGCCAGCACCCTTGAAGCGGGGGGGGGTTATAATTCACCCCTCCACTTT.

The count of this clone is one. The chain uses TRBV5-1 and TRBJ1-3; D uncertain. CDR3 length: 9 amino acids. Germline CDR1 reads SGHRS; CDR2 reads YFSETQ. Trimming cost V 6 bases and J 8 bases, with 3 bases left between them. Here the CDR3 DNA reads TGCGCCAGCACGGACACCATATATTTT. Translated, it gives CASTDTIYF.

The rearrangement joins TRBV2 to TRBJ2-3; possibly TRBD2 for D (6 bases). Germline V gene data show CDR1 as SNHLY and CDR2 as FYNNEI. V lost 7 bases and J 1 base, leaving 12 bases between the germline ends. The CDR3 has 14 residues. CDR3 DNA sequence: TGTGCCAGCACCCGGGACTCCGGCACAGATACGCAGTATTTT. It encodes CASTRDSGTDTQYF. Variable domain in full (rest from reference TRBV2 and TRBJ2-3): EPEVTQTPSHQVTQMGQEVILRCVPISNHLYFYWYRQILGQKVEFLVSFYNNEISEKSEIFDDQFSVERPDGSNFTLKIRSTKLEDSAMYFCASTRDSGTDTQYFGPGTRLTVL.

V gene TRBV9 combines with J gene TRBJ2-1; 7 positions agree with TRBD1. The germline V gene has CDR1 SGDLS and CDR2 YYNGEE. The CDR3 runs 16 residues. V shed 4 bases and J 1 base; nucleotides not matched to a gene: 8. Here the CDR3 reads CASSKDDRVSYNEQFF. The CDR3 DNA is TGTGCCAGCAGCAAGGACGACAGGGTTTCCTACAATGAGCAGTTCTTC.

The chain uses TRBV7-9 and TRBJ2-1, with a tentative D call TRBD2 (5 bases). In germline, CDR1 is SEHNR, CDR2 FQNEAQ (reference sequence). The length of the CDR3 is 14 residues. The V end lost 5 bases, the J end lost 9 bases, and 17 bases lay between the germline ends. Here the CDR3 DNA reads TGTGCCAGCAGCCCCTCCGAGGAGGTACGTGAGCAGTTCTTC. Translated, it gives CASSPSEEVREQFF.

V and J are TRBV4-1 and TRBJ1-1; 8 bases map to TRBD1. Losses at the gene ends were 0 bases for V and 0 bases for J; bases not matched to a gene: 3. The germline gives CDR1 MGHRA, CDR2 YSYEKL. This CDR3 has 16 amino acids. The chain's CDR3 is CASSQDRTGLNTEAFF. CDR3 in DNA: TGCGCCAGCAGCCAAGATCGGACAGGGTTGAACACTGAAGCTTTCTTT.

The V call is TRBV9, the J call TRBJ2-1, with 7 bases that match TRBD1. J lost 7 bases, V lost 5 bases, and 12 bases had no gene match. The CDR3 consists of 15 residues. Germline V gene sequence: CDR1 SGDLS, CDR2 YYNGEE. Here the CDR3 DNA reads TGTGCCAGCAGTGCCTACCGTGACAGGGTAAATGAGCAGTTCTTC. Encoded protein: CASSAYRDRVNEQFF.

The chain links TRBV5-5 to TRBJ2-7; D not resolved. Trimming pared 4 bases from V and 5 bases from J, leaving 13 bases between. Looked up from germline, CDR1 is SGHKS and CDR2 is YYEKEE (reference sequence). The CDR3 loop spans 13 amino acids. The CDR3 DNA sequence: TGTGCCAGCAGCCCCGACATTTTACACGAGCAGTACGTC. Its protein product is CASSPDILHEQYV.

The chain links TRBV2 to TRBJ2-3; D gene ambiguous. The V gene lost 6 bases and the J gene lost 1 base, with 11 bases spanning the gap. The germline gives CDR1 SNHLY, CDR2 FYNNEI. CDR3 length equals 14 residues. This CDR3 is CASRARIRTDTQYF. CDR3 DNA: TGTGCCAGCAGAGCGAGGATCCGCACAGATACGCAGTATTTT.

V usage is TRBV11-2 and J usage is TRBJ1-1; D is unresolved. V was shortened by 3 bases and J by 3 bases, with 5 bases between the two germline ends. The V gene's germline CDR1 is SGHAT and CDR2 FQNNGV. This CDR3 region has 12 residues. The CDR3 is CASSFHYTEAFF. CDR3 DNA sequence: TGTGCCAGCAGCTTCCACTACACTGAAGCTTTCTTT.